This TCR beta chain was identified in a study of graft-versus-host responses after intestinal transplantation. The overall study: Transplant types were multivisceral, liver-intestinal, or isolated intestinal. Among the recipients, all got anti-thymocyte globulin induction and then tacrolimus and steroids for roughly three years. The study's findings and limits: Allograft graft-versus-host to host-versus-graft clonal ratios ran high in patients with graft-donor T cell macrochimerism. Marrow from the recipient contained GvH clones, some of which had appeared first in ileum or blood.

Concerning this clone: The antigen remains undetermined.

The CDR3 loop spans 15 amino acids. V shed 1 base and J shed 5 bases, with 12 bases lying between them. The germline gives CDR1 KGHSH, CDR2 LQKENI. Produced via immunoSEQ multiplex PCR; TCRdb's table is partial and in-frame only. The sample includes over 1,400 clones, about 92% of them seen just once. J is TRBJ1-5 and V is TRBV18; D remains ambiguous. The receptor was derived from a human patient who received an intestinal transplant, so some T cells may come from the graft donor. Sequenced material: PBMCs, taken 8 days after intestinal transplant. CDR3 in amino acids: CASSPLSGEYQPQHF. The CDR3 nucleotides are TGTGCCAGCTCACCACTATCCGGGGAGTATCAGCCCCAGCATTTT.